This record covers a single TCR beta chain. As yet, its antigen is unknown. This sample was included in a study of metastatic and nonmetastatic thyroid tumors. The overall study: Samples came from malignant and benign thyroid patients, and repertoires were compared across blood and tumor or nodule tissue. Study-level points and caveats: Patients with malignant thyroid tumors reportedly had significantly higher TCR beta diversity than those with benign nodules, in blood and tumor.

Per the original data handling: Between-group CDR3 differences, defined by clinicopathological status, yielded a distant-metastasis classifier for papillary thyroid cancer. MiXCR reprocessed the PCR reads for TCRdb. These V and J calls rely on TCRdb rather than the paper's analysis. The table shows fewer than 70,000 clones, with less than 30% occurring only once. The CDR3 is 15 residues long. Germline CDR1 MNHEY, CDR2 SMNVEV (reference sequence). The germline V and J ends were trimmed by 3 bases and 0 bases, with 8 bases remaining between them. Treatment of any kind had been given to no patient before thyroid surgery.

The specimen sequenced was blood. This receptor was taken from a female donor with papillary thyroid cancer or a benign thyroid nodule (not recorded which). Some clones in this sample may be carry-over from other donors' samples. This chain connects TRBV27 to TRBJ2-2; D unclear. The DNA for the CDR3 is TGTGCCAGCAGTTTGCTAGGCCCGAACACCGGGGAGCTGTTTTTT. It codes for CASSLLGPNTGELFF.